This TCR beta chain came from a study of cytomegalovirus exposure and HLA in healthy donors (TCRdb year 2017). Turning to the overall study: In an earlier analysis of under 750 of the donors, 276 Gb of sequence data and approximately 120 million unique TCR beta sequences from 180 million or so T cells were reported. Rather than using new phenotypic data, the later analysis identified candidate immune exposures from TCR beta sequences and from how often those sequences occurred across donors. An earlier analysis of some 600 of the donors applied high-throughput TCR beta sequencing to assess whether each TCR beta V gene segment acted as functional or pseudogenic. Class I and class II HLA loci were covered by the typing at four-digit resolution. Several DR-DQ haplotypes were treated as single units for association and clustering because of strong linkage in the cohort. Typing coverage varied by locus: about 620-630 donors for A, B, C, DRB1 and DQB1; some 520 for DQA1; more than 600 for DPA1; more than 450 for DPB1. The T cell repertoires of roughly 660 subjects were profiled by immunosequencing and related to cytomegalovirus serostatus. The study combined high-throughput TCR immunosequencing, statistical association of individual TCRs with disease status, and machine learning to predict cytomegalovirus infection status. Among the approximately 430 genotyped donors, approximately 82% belonged to the genetic ancestry cluster associated with self-reported Caucasian donors. All discovery cohort repertoires had been generated on a single sequencing platform. In a later genetic analysis, genome-wide SNP genotypes for about 65% of the roughly 700 donors were used, and that subset was treated as a discovery cohort. Among about 370 genotyped donors of the cohort, an average of approximately 220,000 unique TCR beta nucleotide sequences was sequenced per donor, of which about 19% were non-productive. Around 320 gigabases of sequencing data and tens of millions of unique TCR sequences were included in an early release covering around 650 HLA-typed donors. Along with the roughly 710-subject first cohort, a separate validation cohort of approximately 110 different subjects was used. A later analysis re-examined previously published TCR beta repertoires from just over 650 donors and added high-resolution HLA genotyping to investigate patterns of TCR occurrence. Donor age, sex, ethnicity and CMV serostatus were compiled together with the repertoire data. The study aimed to test whether cataloging public T cell receptors could reveal signatures of past pathogen exposure.

The cohort consisted of 666 healthy bone marrow donors. Cohort members were all nominally healthy when sampled, although unrecorded immune exposures were likely present. The donor was CMV seronegative and belonged to the group of more than 300 seronegative cohort members. A peripheral blood sample was provided by each donor, and peripheral blood mononuclear cells were used for TCR beta sequencing. Genomic DNA was extracted from the blood cell samples with the Qiagen DNeasy Blood Extraction Kit. What the research found in general, with its limitations: Roughly uniform sequencing depth across donors was assumed in presence/absence analyses, although this assumption may not hold. Most TCR sequences were seen in very few donors, while some public TCRs were found in many individuals. The only immune exposure information available for the cohort was CMV serostatus. A total of about 150 TCR beta chains were listed by the study as associated with cytomegalovirus. A further reported finding was that TCR beta sequences accurately predicted the HLA-A and HLA-B alleles for most subjects in the first cohort. Specific HLA alleles were associated with 16,951 TCR beta sequences at a false discovery rate of 0.05 in a later analysis. An earlier analysis of some 560 of the donors showed that most TCR beta V segments appeared in productive rearrangements either about 87% or about 30% of the time, which broadly matched IMGT annotations. Strong co-occurrence of HLA alleles, especially DR and DQ, made assigning TCR associations to individual alleles difficult. The earlier analysis of around 600 of the donors excluded seventeen rarely observed V segments, including chromosome 9 orphons, because counts were too low. In a later analysis, TCR association rates were found to vary across HLA loci, with the most associated TCRs seen for DRB1 alleles and the fewest for HLA-C alleles. It was suggested by the authors that the approach could potentially be generalized to other disease states and immunological phenotypes. Several of the top co-occurrence clusters appeared to be linked to parvovirus B19, influenza, CMV and Epstein-Barr virus, according to a later analysis. Most CMV-associated TCR beta chains appeared to be HLA-restricted in a later analysis, and the HLA associations seemed to be driven largely by CMV exposure. The sequencing pipeline was judged likely to have produced a cluster of highly shared sequence variants as a technical artifact. Because some donors lacked HLA typing at each locus, the association tests relied only on the typed subset. In a later analysis, HLA-associated TCR beta chains showed more clonal expansion and lower generation probabilities than non-associated chains that were equally common. In vitro tests confirmed that a few of the cytomegalovirus-associated TCR beta chains recognize cytomegalovirus antigens. The classifier was reported to diagnose cytomegalovirus status with high specificity and sensitivity in both the original cohort and the validation cohort. Linkage disequilibrium might explain the correlated functional status among segregating V segments, but an unknown experimental factor could not be excluded. In this cohort, only TCR beta chains were sequenced, and detectable features were limited by the absence of alpha or paired-chain data. The 87-base-pair reads could not distinguish some IMGT-functional V segments, including TRBV6-2 and TRBV6-3, so those segments were excluded. V-gene and J-gene trimming of TCR beta chains was associated with a missense DCLRE1C variant in a later genetic analysis, and the association was replicated in an independent cohort. According to a later genetic analysis, donors in an Asian-associated ancestry cluster had fewer N-insertions in productive TCRs than the roughly 700-donor mean.

Libraries were constructed by the immunoSEQ multiplex PCR assay. The multiplex PCR relied on a mix of 60 forward primers for TCR Vbeta segments and 13 reverse primers for TCR Jbeta segments. The CDR3 region of rearranged TCR beta genes was amplified from genomic DNA with a multiplex PCR assay. Amplified TCR beta libraries were sequenced as 87-base-pair reads on the Illumina HiSeq System. Processing in the source paper ran as follows. Across the 640 or so repertoires, a later analysis counted tens of millions of unique TCR beta chains, around 11 million of which were shared by at least two donors. A nearest-neighbor algorithm error-corrected the raw reads and collapsed the reads into unique sequences, merging closely related sequences to remove PCR and sequencing errors. V, D and J gene segments were assigned by aligning CDR3 sequences to IMGT reference sequences. For a sequence to be retained, a match of at least six nucleotides to both a V gene segment and a J gene segment was required. Rearrangements were called productive when the CDR3 lacked stop codons and stayed in frame with V and J; all others were non-productive. Following IMGT convention, CDR3 was defined as the stretch from the second conserved V-encoded cysteine up to the conserved J-encoded phenylalanine. The earlier analysis of about 570 of the donors excluded any sequence lacking an unambiguous match to a single V gene segment. An earlier analysis of over 450 of the donors classified V segments as functional when productive rearrangements were above 56.7% and as segregating when the standard deviation between donors was above 5%. A statistical classification framework was built for diagnosing cytomegalovirus status from the catalog of TCR beta chain sequences. In a later analysis, V and J genes were assigned by comparing TCR nucleotide sequences against IMGT/GENE-DB human TR gene sequences. The TCRdist pipeline was used in a later analysis to assign CDR3 sequences and most-parsimonious VDJ recombination scenarios. In a later analysis, each TCR beta chain was defined by its CDR3 amino acid sequence together with its V-gene family, and reads without a unique V-gene family were excluded. To address suspected cross-contamination and a sequencing artifact, a later analysis removed around 600 highly shared, low-generation-probability nucleotide sequences. A later analysis calculated a clonal expansion index for each public chain from normalized within-repertoire ranks of inferred template counts. Generation probabilities in a later analysis came from a VDJ recombination model fitted to out-of-frame rearrangements, and those results were checked against IGoR. In a later analysis, hypergeometric tests were used to score TCR-TCR, TCR-HLA and TCR-CMV co-occurrence, with a repertoire-size bias correction applied to TCR pairs. To estimate false discovery rates, a later analysis permuted the HLA or CMV assignments 20 times. In a later analysis, co-occurring TCRs were grouped using DBSCAN, with TCRdist sequence similarity added in when clustering inside HLA-allele-positive subsets. Repertoires with fewer than 30,000 or more than 120,000 public chains, plus five repertoires with anomalous nucleotide sharing, were excluded from co-occurrence clustering. The table was pulled from immuneACCESS by TCRdb, which kept in-frame rearrangements only. Such tables lose some clones; where checked, under half of the loss comes from unresolved V genes, and the rest has no known cause. V and J calls and clone size come straight from that table; D and trimming were deduced from the DNA. The table for this sample shows tens of thousands of clones. Over 2% of the sample is taken by the ten largest.

Including cysteine and phenylalanine, the CDR3 has 15 amino acids. Left in the record is the CDR3 DNA by itself, 45 bases read in frame from the first base. Trimming at the junction amounts to 5 bases on V and 0 bases on J, and the germline ends lie 11 bases apart. In the germline V gene, CDR1 corresponds to MNHEY and CDR2 to SVGAGI. About this clone: Its antigen is unknown.

This chain joins TRBV6-5 to TRBJ1-3; matching of 6 bases hints at TRBD1 as the D gene. The sample was PBMCs. This receptor was taken from a female donor in good health and CMV-seronegative. The nucleotide sequence reads as follows: TGTGCCAGCAGTCTTCAGGGGTACTCTGGAAACACCATATATTTT. Translated, it reads CASSLQGYSGNTIYF.